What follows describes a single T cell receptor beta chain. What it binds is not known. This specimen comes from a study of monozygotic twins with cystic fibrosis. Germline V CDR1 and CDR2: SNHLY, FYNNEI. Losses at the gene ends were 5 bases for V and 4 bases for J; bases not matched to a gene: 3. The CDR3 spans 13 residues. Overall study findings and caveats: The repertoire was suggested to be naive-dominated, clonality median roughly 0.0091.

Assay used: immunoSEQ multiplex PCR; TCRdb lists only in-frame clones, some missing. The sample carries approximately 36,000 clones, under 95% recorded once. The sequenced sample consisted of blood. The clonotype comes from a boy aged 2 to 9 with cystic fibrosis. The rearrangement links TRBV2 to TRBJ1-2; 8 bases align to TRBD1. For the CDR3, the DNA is TGTGCCAGCAGTTCGGGACAGGCCTATGGCTACACCTTC. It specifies CASSSGQAYGYTF.